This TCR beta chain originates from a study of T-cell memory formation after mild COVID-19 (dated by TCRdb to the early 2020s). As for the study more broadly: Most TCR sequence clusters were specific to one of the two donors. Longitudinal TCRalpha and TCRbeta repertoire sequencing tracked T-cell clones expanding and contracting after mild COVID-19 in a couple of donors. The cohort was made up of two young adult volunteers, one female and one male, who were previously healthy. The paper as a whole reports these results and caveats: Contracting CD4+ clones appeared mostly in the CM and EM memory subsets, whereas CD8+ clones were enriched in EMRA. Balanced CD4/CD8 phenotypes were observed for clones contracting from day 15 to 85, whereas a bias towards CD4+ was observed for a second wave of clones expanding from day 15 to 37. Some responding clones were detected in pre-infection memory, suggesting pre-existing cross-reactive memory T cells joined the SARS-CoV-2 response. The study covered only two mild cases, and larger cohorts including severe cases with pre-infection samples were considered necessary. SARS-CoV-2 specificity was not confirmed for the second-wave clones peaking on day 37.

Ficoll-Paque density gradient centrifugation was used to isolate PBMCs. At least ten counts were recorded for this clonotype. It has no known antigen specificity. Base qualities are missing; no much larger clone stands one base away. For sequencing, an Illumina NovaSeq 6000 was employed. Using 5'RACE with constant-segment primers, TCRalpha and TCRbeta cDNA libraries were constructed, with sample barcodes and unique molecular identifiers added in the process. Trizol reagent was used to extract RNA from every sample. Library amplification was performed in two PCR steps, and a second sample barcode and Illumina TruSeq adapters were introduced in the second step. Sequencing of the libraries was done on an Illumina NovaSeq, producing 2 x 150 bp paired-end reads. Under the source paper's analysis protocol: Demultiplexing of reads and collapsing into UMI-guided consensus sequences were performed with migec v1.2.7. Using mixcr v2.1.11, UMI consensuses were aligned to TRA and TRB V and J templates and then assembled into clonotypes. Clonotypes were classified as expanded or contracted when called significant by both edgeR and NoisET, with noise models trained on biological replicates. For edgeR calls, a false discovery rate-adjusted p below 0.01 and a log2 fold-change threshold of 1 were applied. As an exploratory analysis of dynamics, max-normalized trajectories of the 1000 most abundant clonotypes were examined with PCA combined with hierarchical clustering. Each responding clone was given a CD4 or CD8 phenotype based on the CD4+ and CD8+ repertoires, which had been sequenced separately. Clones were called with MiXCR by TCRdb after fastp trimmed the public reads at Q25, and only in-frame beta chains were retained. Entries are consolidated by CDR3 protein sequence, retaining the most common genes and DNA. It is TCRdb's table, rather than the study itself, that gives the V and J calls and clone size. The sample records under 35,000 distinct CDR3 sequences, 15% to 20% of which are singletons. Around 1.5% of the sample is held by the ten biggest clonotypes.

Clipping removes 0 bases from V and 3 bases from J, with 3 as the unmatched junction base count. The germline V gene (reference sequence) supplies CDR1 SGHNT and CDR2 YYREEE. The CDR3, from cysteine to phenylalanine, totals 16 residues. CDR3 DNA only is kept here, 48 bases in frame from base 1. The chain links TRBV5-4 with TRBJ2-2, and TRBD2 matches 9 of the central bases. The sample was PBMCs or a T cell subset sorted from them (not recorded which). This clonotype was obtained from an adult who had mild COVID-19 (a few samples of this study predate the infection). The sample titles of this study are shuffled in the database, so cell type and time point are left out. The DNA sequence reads TGTGCCAGCAGCTTGGTTGGCGGGGGGGACACCGGGGAGCTGTTTTTT. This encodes CASSLVGGGDTGELFF.